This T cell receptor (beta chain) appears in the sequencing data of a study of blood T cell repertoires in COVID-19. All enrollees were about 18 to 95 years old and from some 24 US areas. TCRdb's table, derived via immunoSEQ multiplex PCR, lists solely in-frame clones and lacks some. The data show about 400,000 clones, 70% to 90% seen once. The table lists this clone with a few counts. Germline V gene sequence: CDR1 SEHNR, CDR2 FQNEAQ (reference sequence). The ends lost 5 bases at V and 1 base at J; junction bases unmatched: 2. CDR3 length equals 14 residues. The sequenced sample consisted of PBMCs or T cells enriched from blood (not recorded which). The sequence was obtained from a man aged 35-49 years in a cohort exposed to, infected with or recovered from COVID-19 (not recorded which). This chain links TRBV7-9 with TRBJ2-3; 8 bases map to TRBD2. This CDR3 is CASSPTSGTDTQYF. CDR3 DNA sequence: TGTGCCAGCAGCCCGACTAGCGGCACAGATACGCAGTATTTT.